A selection of T cell receptor beta chains follows, all from one sample in a study of cytomegalovirus exposure and HLA in healthy donors. The assay was immunoSEQ multiplex PCR, and TCRdb's table has in-frame clones only and misses some. The sample lists some 170,000 clones, roughly 79% seen once, with 4.9% in the top ten. The sample was PBMCs. These receptors all come from a woman younger than 35 in good health and CMV-seropositive. The CDR3 runs from the conserved cysteine through the conserved F or W. A D gene is named only where the DNA matches it firmly. Clone size is not always given. Where it is, it says once, few, many or a class for expanded clones.

J gene | V gene | clone size | D gene | CDR3 protein | CDR3 DNA
TRBJ2-3 | TRBV4-2 | NA | NA | CASSQDVDTGTDTQYF | TGTGCCAGCAGCCAAGATGTGGACACAGGCACAGATACGCAGTATTTT
TRBJ1-6 | TRBV6-1 | NA | TRBD1 | CASSKGQGNSPLHF | TGTGCCAGCAGTAAAGGACAGGGAAATTCACCCCTCCACTTT
TRBJ2-3 | TRBV10-3 | NA | NA | CAITEAGQTSTDTQYF | TGTGCCATCACCGAGGCCGGACAGACTAGCACAGATACGCAGTATTTT
TRBJ2-3 | TRBV19 | NA | TRBD2 | CASSRRLAGSTDTQYF | TGTGCCAGTAGCCGTAGACTAGCGGGGAGCACAGATACGCAGTATTTT
TRBJ2-7 | TRBV7-2 | NA | TRBD1 | CASSLDRYRYEQYF | TGTGCCAGCAGCTTGGACAGGTATCGCTACGAGCAGTACTTC
TRBJ1-5 | TRBV5-1 | once | NA | CASSPGGGSNQPQHF | TGCGCCAGCAGCCCTGGCGGGGGCTCAAATCAGCCCCAGCATTTT
TRBJ2-1 | TRBV5-4 | once | NA | CASSPEGSTYNEQFF | TGTGCCAGCAGCCCCGAGGGATCTACCTACAATGAGCAGTTCTTC
TRBJ1-2 | TRBV19 | few | NA | CASSLSSQGGYGYTF | TGTGCCAGTAGTTTGTCATCGCAGGGAGGGTATGGCTACACCTTC
TRBJ2-5 | TRBV9 | NA | NA | CASSVGLRDSQETQYF | TGTGCCAGCAGCGTAGGACTCCGGGACTCACAAGAGACCCAGTACTTC
TRBJ1-1 | TRBV4-2 | NA | NA | CASSPRGDTEAFF | TGTGCCAGCAGCCCGCGAGGTGACACTGAAGCTTTCTTT
TRBJ2-7 | TRBV4-3 | NA | NA | CASSQPQGGEQYF | TGCGCCAGCAGCCAACCCCAGGGCGGCGAGCAGTACTTC
TRBJ2-7 | TRBV7-3 | once | NA | CASSSSGGPYEQYF | TGTGCCAGCAGCTCTTCAGGGGGGCCCTACGAGCAGTACTTC
TRBJ2-5 | TRBV7-3 | NA | TRBD1 | CASSSQGGDETQYF | TGTGCCAGCAGCTCACAAGGGGGCGATGAGACCCAGTACTTC
TRBJ1-1 | TRBV5-1 | NA | NA | CASSLTNSPTEAFF | TGCGCCAGCAGCTTAACTAATTCCCCCACTGAAGCTTTCTTT
TRBJ2-3 | TRBV18 | NA | NA | CASSLQGQSQYTDTQYF | TGTGCCAGCTCACTTCAAGGACAGAGCCAATACACAGATACGCAGTATTTT
TRBJ1-4 | TRBV25-1 | NA | NA | CASSEVGRGRSNEKLFF | TGTGCCAGCAGTGAAGTCGGCCGGGGAAGAAGTAATGAAAAACTGTTTTTT
TRBJ2-7 | TRBV27 | NA | TRBD1 | CASSLTGQSYEQYF | TGTGCCAGCAGTTTAACGGGACAGTCCTACGAGCAGTACTTC